The rows below give T cell receptor beta chains drawn from one sample of a study of cytotoxic CD8 clonotypes in ibrutinib-treated CLL. Profiling relied on immunoSEQ multiplex PCR, and the TCRdb table lists in-frame clones only, not all of them. The data contain approximately 130,000 clones, 80% to 85% of them singletons. The starting material was PBMCs, obtained after 24 months of ibrutinib treatment. These receptors all stem from a human donor with chronic lymphocytic leukemia. CDR3s include the opening cysteine and the closing phenylalanine or tryptophan. A D gene is named only where the DNA matches it firmly. For some rows the clone size is stated as once, few or many, or as a class when expanded; others skip it.

-,15,TRBJ2-7,TRBV7-9,-,CASSSPTDNAYEQYF,TGTGCCAGCAGCTCGCCGACAGATAACGCCTACGAGCAGTACTTC
TRBD1,15,TRBJ1-2,TRBV30,once,CAWRSPGTDPIGYTF,TGTGCCTGGAGGTCCCCCGGGACAGACCCTATTGGCTACACCTTC
-,13,TRBJ2-5,TRBV13,-,CASSAAVLETQYF,TGTGCCAGCAGCGCAGCAGTTTTAGAGACCCAGTACTTC
-,10,TRBJ1-2,TRBV7-9,-,CASGNYGYTF,TGTGCCAGCGGAAACTATGGCTACACCTTC
-,12,TRBJ2-5,TRBV7-9,-,CAGQTGKETQYF,TGTGCCGGCCAAACAGGAAAAGAGACCCAGTACTTC
-,11,TRBJ1-4,TRBV27,-,CASSSHEKLFF,TGTGCCAGCAGTTCCCACGAAAAACTGTTTTTT
-,16,TRBJ1-5,TRBV11-2,-,CASSPLGVGGNQPQHF,TGTGCCAGCAGCCCCCTGGGTGTGGGTGGCAATCAGCCCCAGCATTTT
-,15,TRBJ2-3,TRBV7-9,-,CASSFPQRGTDTQYF,TGTGCCAGCAGCTTTCCTCAGAGGGGGACAGATACGCAGTATTTT
TRBD1,18,TRBJ2-2,TRBV7-2,-,CASSLKGTGTANTGELFF,TGTGCCAGCAGCTTAAAAGGGACAGGGACCGCGAACACCGGGGAGCTGTTTTTT
-,16,TRBJ1-5,TRBV27,-,CASSLGAQGNNQPQHF,TGTGCCAGCAGTTTAGGAGCGCAGGGGAACAATCAGCCCCAGCATTTT
-,11,TRBJ1-5,TRBV6-1,-,CASSDREAQHF,TGTGCCAGCAGTGACCGTGAGGCCCAGCATTTT
TRBD1,16,TRBJ1-5,TRBV11-2,-,CASSLLDRANNQPQHF,TGTGCCAGCAGCTTATTGGACAGGGCCAACAATCAGCCCCAGCATTTT
TRBD1,12,TRBJ1-1,TRBV6-1,few,CASTQDRRTAFF,TGTGCCAGCACTCAGGACAGGCGTACAGCTTTCTTT
-,12,TRBJ2-2,TRBV28,-,CASSRRTGELFF,TGTGCCAGCAGTCGACGAACCGGGGAGCTGTTTTTT
-,13,TRBJ2-7,TRBV27,-,CASSPEVAGEQYF,TGTGCCAGCAGCCCGGAGGTAGCCGGTGAGCAGTACTTC
-,15,TRBJ1-4,TRBV27,-,CASSDGQPFSEKLFF,TGTGCCAGCAGCGATGGACAGCCTTTTTCTGAAAAACTGTTTTTT
-,12,TRBJ1-2,TRBV2,-,CASIRFLDGYTF,TGTGCCAGCATCCGCTTCCTAGATGGCTACACCTTC
-,11,TRBJ1-6,TRBV30,few,CAWGQPSPLHF,TGTGCCTGGGGACAGCCATCACCCCTCCACTTT
TRBD2,16,TRBJ2-7,TRBV7-9,-,CASSLPVVGTTYEQYF,TGTGCCAGCAGCTTACCCGTCGTTGGGACTACCTACGAGCAGTACTTC
TRBD1,17,TRBJ1-4,TRBV5-1,-,CASSRGQGSGTNEKLFF,TGCGCCAGCAGCCGGGGACAGGGGAGTGGGACTAATGAAAAACTGTTTTTT
-,12,TRBJ2-1,TRBV10-3,-,CAIRTSVGEQFF,TGTGCCATCAGAACTAGTGTCGGTGAGCAGTTCTTC
-,18,TRBJ2-5,TRBV27,-,CASRQMGGAGLYQETQYF,TGTGCCAGCAGACAAATGGGGGGGGCAGGCTTGTACCAAGAGACCCAGTACTTC
TRBD1,15,TRBJ2-4,TRBV19,-,CASSLPGQGKGIQYF,TGTGCCAGTAGTTTACCGGGACAGGGGAAGGGGATTCAGTACTTC
-,14,TRBJ2-2,TRBV28,-,CASSFPGFGGELFF,TGTGCCAGCAGTTTCCCAGGGTTTGGCGGGGAGCTGTTTTTT
TRBD2,14,TRBJ2-1,TRBV4-2,-,CASSPTSGGFEQFF,TGTGCCAGCAGCCCGACTAGCGGGGGATTTGAGCAGTTCTTC
-,16,TRBJ2-3,TRBV6-6,-,CASSYATKLAHDTQYF,TGTGCCAGCAGTTACGCAACTAAGTTGGCACATGATACGCAGTATTTT
-,12,TRBJ1-1,TRBV4-1,few,CASSQGPSQAFF,TGCGCCAGCAGCCAAGGACCCTCGCAAGCTTTCTTT
-,15,TRBJ1-2,TRBV30,-,CAWSALTLGRYGYTF,TGTGCCTGGAGTGCACTAACCCTGGGGAGGTATGGCTACACCTTC